The 19 T cell receptor beta chains in this list originate from one sample, sequenced in a study of shared clonotypes between healthy human individuals. The repertoire was sequenced with immunoSEQ multiplex PCR; TCRdb's copy has only in-frame clones and lacks some. The table records some 900,000 clones, over 60% of them present only once. Sequenced input: memory CD4+ T cells sorted from blood. The subset denotes: CD45RA-negative fraction. Receptors were obtained from a man aged 18 to 29 in good health.

The chain uses TRBV11-2 and TRBJ2-7; D remains ambiguous. Germline CDR1 SGHAT, CDR2 FQNNGV. V was cut by 3 bases and J by 1 base, with 7 bases left in between. The CDR3 covers 13 residues. The CDR3 loop reads CASSLRWSYEQYF. In nucleotides, the CDR3 is TGTGCCAGCAGCTTGAGATGGTCCTACGAGCAGTACTTC.

The chain joins TRBV11-2 to TRBJ2-7, with 15 positions matching TRBD2. This CDR3 comprises 16 residues. The V gene end was trimmed by 1 base and the J gene end by 5 bases; junction bases not matched to a gene: 3. Germline values: CDR1 SGHAT, CDR2 FQNNGV. CDR3 region: CASSLARTSGRDEQYF. For the CDR3, the DNA is TGTGCCAGCAGCTTAGCCCGGACTAGCGGGAGGGACGAGCAGTACTTC.

The chain combines TRBV6-6 with TRBJ2-7; 11 nucleotides agree with TRBD2. The CDR3 spans 15 residues. Losses at the gene ends were 6 bases for V and 4 bases for J; bases not matched to a gene: 8. Per the germline V gene, CDR1 is MNHNY and CDR2 is SVGAGI (reference sequence). CDR3 residues: CASSRPSGGLYEQYF. The CDR3 nucleotides read TGTGCCAGCAGCCGGCCTAGCGGGGGGTTATACGAGCAGTACTTC.

This sequence joins TRBV7-9 and TRBJ2-5; no firm D call. Trimming shortened V by 5 bases and J by 5 bases, and 12 bases separated the two germline ends. The CDR3 consists of 13 residues. Germline V gives CDR1 SEHNR, CDR2 FQNEAQ (reference sequence). CDR3 sequence: CASSQTPRETQYF. In DNA, the CDR3 is TGTGCCAGCAGCCAGACACCTCGGGAGACCCAGTACTTC.

The chain has TRBV6-5 and TRBJ1-6; TRBD1 agrees at 11 bases. Germline CDR1 MNHEY, CDR2 SVGAGI. The ends lost 5 bases at V and 9 bases at J; junction bases unmatched: 6. This CDR3 spans 15 amino acids. The CDR3 here is CASSTRTGGGSPLHF. CDR3 nucleotides: TGTGCCAGCAGTACCCGGACAGGGGGCGGTTCACCCCTCCACTTT.

The J gene is TRBJ2-7, the V gene TRBV4-1; D unclear. V lost 4 bases to trimming and J lost 5 bases, with 9 bases between them. The CDR3 has 12 residues. Germline CDR1 and CDR2: MGHRA and YSYEKL. Here the CDR3 reads CASSPDHNEQYF. The DNA of the CDR3 is TGCGCCAGCAGCCCGGACCACAACGAGCAGTACTTC.

There are a few counts of this clone. V gene TRBV18 combines with J gene TRBJ2-3; D is unclear. The CDR3 loop spans 12 amino acids. Germline CDR1 is KGHSH and CDR2 is LQKENI. The V end was cut by 5 bases, the J end by 4 bases, with 7 bases between. The CDR3 region has the DNA TGTGCCAGCTCAAGACCTCCAGATACGCAGTATTTT. Its translation: CASSRPPDTQYF.

The gene calls are TRBV18 and TRBJ2-7; D might be TRBD1 (5 bases). Germline V gives CDR1 KGHSH, CDR2 LQKENI. The CDR3 is made up of 15 amino acids. Deletions cut 3 bases from V and 4 bases from J, with 16 bases between. This CDR3 reads CASSPRTAKGYEQYF. CDR3 sequence (DNA): TGTGCCAGCTCACCGCGGACGGCAAAGGGGTACGAGCAGTACTTC.

The rearrangement uses TRBV27 and TRBJ2-3; D tentatively fits TRBD1 or TRBD2 (5 bases each). Germline loops: CDR1 MNHEY, CDR2 SMNVEV (reference sequence). V was cut by 6 bases and J by 2 bases, with 12 bases left in between. The CDR3 length is 14 residues. This CDR3 reads CASRPRGYTDTQYF. CDR3 DNA sequence: TGTGCCAGCAGACCTCGGGGCTACACAGATACGCAGTATTTT.

This clone turned up a few times. The chain recombines TRBV11-3 with TRBJ2-2; D may be TRBD1 (5 bases). The CDR3 has 14 amino acids. Per the germline V gene, CDR1 is SGHNT and CDR2 is YENEEA. The germline V and J ends were trimmed by 2 bases and 6 bases, with 10 bases remaining between them. The CDR3 DNA reads TGTGCCAGCAGCTTAACCACAGGAGCCGGGGAGCTGTTTTTT. Encoded protein: CASSLTTGAGELFF.

The J gene is TRBJ2-2, the V gene TRBV19; tentatively, D is TRBD1 (6 bases). The CDR3 length is 15 residues. Per the germline V gene, CDR1 is LNHDA and CDR2 is SQIVND (reference sequence). V was shortened by 5 bases and J by 2 bases, with 12 bases between the two germline ends. CDR3 sequence: CASSVGTPNTGELFF. Written as DNA, the CDR3 is TGTGCCAGTAGTGTCGGGACACCCAACACCGGGGAGCTGTTTTTT. Combining the CDR3 with reference TRBV19 and TRBJ2-2 gives the whole variable domain DGGITQSPKYLFRKEGQNVTLSCEQNLNHDAMYWYRQDPGQGLRLIYYSQIVNDFQKGDIAEGYSVSREKKESFPLTVTSAQKNPTAFYLCASSVGTPNTGELFFGEGSRLTVL.

In its sample, this clone was seen many times. The junction shows a germline mismatch at one end, possibly a read error. The gene calls are TRBV5-6 and TRBJ1-4, with 7 bases identical to TRBD1. The length of the CDR3 is 12 residues. The V gene's germline CDR1 is SGHDT and CDR2 YYEEEE. This CDR3 reads CASSYQTGHVSF. In DNA form, the CDR3 reads TGTGCCAGCAGCTACCAGACAGGGCATGTCTCCTTT.

The chain joins TRBV7-2 to TRBJ1-4; D is ambiguous. V lost 2 bases and J lost 5, with 15 bases in between. Germline CDR1 reads SGHTA; CDR2 reads FQGNSA. The CDR3 is 16 amino acids. This CDR3 reads CASSLFVIGRNEKLFF. The CDR3 nucleotides are TGTGCCAGCAGCTTATTTGTGATCGGTCGCAATGAAAAACTGTTTTTT.

The gene calls are TRBV5-1 and TRBJ2-1; 11 nucleotides line up with TRBD2. Losses at the gene ends were 4 bases for V and 7 bases for J; bases not matched to a gene: 7. CDR1 is SGHRS, CDR2 YFSETQ, per germline. CDR3 size: 15 residues. The CDR3, as DNA: TGCGCCAGCAGCCCCTCTAGCGGGAGGTTTAATGAGCAGTTCTTC. It translates to CASSPSSGRFNEQFF.

V gene TRBV6-6 combines with J gene TRBJ1-1; a possible D gene is TRBD1 (6 bases). V lost 2 bases and J 0 bases, leaving 10 bases between the germline ends. CDR1 and CDR2 from the germline V gene are MNHNY and SVGAGI (reference sequence). This CDR3 comprises 15 residues. The CDR3 protein is CASSYGQPMNTEAFF. The CDR3 nucleotides read TGTGCCAGCAGTTACGGACAGCCCATGAACACTGAAGCTTTCTTT.

This clone was seen a handful of times. This rearrangement joins TRBV27 to TRBJ1-4; no firm D call. The CDR3 spans 13 residues. Germline-derived CDR1 and CDR2 are MNHEY and SMNVEV (reference sequence). With 5 bases removed from V and 8 bases from J, the gap between germline ends came to 12 bases. This CDR3 is CASSIAAFEKLFF. In nucleotides, the CDR3 is TGTGCCAGCAGTATAGCGGCGTTCGAAAAACTGTTTTTT. Combining the CDR3 with reference TRBV27 and TRBJ1-4 gives the whole variable domain EAQVTQNPRYLITVTGKKLTVTCSQNMNHEYMSWYRQDPGLGLRQIYYSMNVEVTDKGDVPEGYKVSRKEKRNFPLILESPSPNQTSLYFCASSIAAFEKLFFGSGTQLSVL.

This CDR3 reads CASSVQLSSYNEQFF. CDR3 in DNA: TGTGCCAGCAGTGTACAGCTCTCCTCCTACAATGAGCAGTTCTTC. The chain has TRBV5-4 and TRBJ2-1; D gene ambiguous. There are 15 residues in the CDR3. The V end lost 5 bases, the J end lost 0 bases, and 12 bases lay between the germline ends. Germline V gene lookup returns CDR1 SGHNT and CDR2 YYREEE (reference sequence).

The gene calls are TRBV5-4 and TRBJ1-3; D may be TRBD1 (5 bases). V lost 4 bases to trimming and J lost 0 bases, with 11 bases between them. The V gene's germline CDR1 is SGHNT and CDR2 YYREEE (reference sequence). The CDR3 loop spans 15 amino acids. The CDR3 bases are TGTGCCAGCAGCGCGGGACGGGGCTCTGGAAACACCATATATTTT. Translating it yields CASSAGRGSGNTIYF.

J is TRBJ2-5 and V is TRBV4-1; maybe TRBD2 (5 bases). The V gene lost 2 bases and the J gene lost 3 bases, with 10 bases spanning the gap. This CDR3 region has 14 residues. CDR1 is MGHRA and CDR2 is YSYEKL in the germline V gene. In DNA form, the CDR3 reads TGCGCCAGCAGCCAACCGACTAAAAAAGAGACCCAGTACTTC. Translation gives CASSQPTKKETQYF.